This TCR beta chain was identified in a study of a mutant IDH1 vaccine in newly diagnosed glioma. Whole-study context: Following radiotherapy alone, or alongside temozolomide cycles, vaccination was started after an interval of 4-6 weeks. Patients were pretreated with radiotherapy, temozolomide, or both, mostly both. Week 35 was assigned to visit V12, and week 47 was assigned to visit V13.

Documented time point: week 47, end of study. The content of each vaccine dose was 300 ug of mutant IDH1 20-mer peptide, and topical imiquimod accompanied it. The donors had new WHO grade 3 or 4 astrocytomas; these were IDH1-mutant and ATRX-lost. With respect to this clone: The antigen is undetermined.

Assay: immunoSEQ multiplex PCR; the TCRdb copy retains only in-frame clones and omits some. The sample yields about 56,000 clones, over 70% seen once. This receptor was taken from a man aged 50-59 years with glioma. This specimen was PBMCs, taken from a glioma patient whose treatment included an IDH1 peptide vaccine.

CDR3 nucleotides: TGTGCCAGCAGCTCCCTTAGACTAGCGGGGGGCCTCAACAATGAGCAGTTCTTC. Encoded protein: CASSSLRLAGGLNNEQFF. The gene calls are TRBV7-9 and TRBJ2-1; 13 bases agree with TRBD2. Germline CDR1 is SEHNR and CDR2 is FQNEAQ (reference sequence). This CDR3 contains 18 residues. V shed 4 bases, J shed 5 bases, and the junction held 11 bases outside the gene matches.